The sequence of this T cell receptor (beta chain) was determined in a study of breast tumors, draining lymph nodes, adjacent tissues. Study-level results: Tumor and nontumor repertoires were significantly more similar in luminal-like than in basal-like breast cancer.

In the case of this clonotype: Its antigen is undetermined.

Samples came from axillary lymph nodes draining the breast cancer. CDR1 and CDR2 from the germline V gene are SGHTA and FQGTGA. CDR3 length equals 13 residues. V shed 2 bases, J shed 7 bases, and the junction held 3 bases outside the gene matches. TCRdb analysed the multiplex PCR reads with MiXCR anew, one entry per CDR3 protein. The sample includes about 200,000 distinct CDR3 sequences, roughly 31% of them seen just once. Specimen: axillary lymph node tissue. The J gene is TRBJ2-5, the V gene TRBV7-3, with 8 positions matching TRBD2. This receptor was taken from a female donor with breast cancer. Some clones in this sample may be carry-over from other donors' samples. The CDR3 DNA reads TGTGCCAGCAGCTTATATACTAGCGGGACCCAGTACTTC. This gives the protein CASSLYTSGTQYF.